The 17 T cell receptor beta chains reported below all come from one sample, sequenced in a study of cytomegalovirus exposure and HLA in healthy donors. PCR was performed using 60 Vbeta and 13 Jbeta primers. The method was immunoSEQ multiplex PCR; TCRdb's version includes in-frame clones alone and lacks a portion of them. Of 100,000 to 150,000 clones listed, around 78% were seen once; the top ten hold just under 6.5%. Material: PBMCs. Source of these receptors: a middle-aged woman in good health and CMV-seronegative.

The CDR3 DNA sequence: TGTGCCAGCAGCTTAAGCGCGAACACTGAAGCTTTCTTT. This codes for CASSLSANTEAFF. The chain couples TRBV11-2 to TRBJ1-1; D is undetermined. The CDR3 length is 13 residues. CDR1 and CDR2 from the germline V gene are SGHAT and FQNNGV. The germline V and J ends were trimmed by 2 bases and 1 base, with 5 bases remaining between them. Full variable domain (outside the CDR3, taken from reference TRBV11-2 and TRBJ1-1): EAGVAQSPRYKIIEKRQSVAFWCNPISGHATLYWYQQILGQGPKLLIQFQNNGVVDDSQLPKDRFSAERLKGVDSTLKIQPAKLEDSAVYLCASSLSANTEAFFGQGTRLTVV.

This chain connects TRBV27 to TRBJ1-1, with D perhaps matching TRBD1 (6 bases). CDR3 length equals 16 residues. Trimming took 0 bases from V and 3 from J, leaving 14 bases between them. Germline values: CDR1 MNHEY, CDR2 SMNVEV (reference sequence). CDR3 sequence reads: CASSLSGQGMHTEAFF. In DNA form, the CDR3 reads TGTGCCAGCAGTTTATCGGGGCAGGGGATGCACACTGAAGCTTTCTTT.

The gene calls are TRBV7-3 and TRBJ2-1; 8 bases line up with TRBD2. Looked up from germline, CDR1 is SGHTA and CDR2 is FQGTGA. V shed 5 bases, J shed 1 base, and the junction held 4 bases outside the gene matches. CDR3 length: 15 amino acids. DNA of the CDR3: TGTGCCAGCAGCCTGGGACTAGTGTCCTACAATGAGCAGTTCTTC. Translated: CASSLGLVSYNEQFF.

This clone turned up a few times. This rearrangement joins TRBV4-2 to TRBJ1-1; D unclear. The CDR3 spans 17 residues. Looked up from germline, CDR1 is LGHNA and CDR2 is YNFKEQ. Trimming stripped 4 bases from V and 0 bases from J, with 18 bases between. CDR3 loop: CASSPDSRATMNTEAFF. The CDR3 DNA sequence: TGTGCCAGCAGCCCAGATTCGAGGGCAACCATGAACACTGAAGCTTTCTTT.

The chain uses TRBV5-1 and TRBJ2-7; D might be TRBD2 (6 bases). Trimming pared 5 bases from V and 0 bases from J, leaving 9 bases between. The CDR3 totals 13 residues. CDR1 SGHRS and CDR2 YFSETQ come from the germline V gene. The CDR3 sequence: CASRAGSSYEQYF. CDR3 sequence (DNA): TGCGCCAGCAGGGCGGGGAGCTCCTACGAGCAGTACTTC.

The DNA for the CDR3 is TGTGCCAGCACCCCGTTGTGGGGACAGGGGGGCGGATACGAGCAGTACTTC. Amino acid sequence: CASTPLWGQGGGYEQYF. The rearrangement joins TRBV11-2 to TRBJ2-7; TRBD1 aligns across 11 bases. V lost 7 bases, J lost 4 bases, and 15 bases stayed unmatched. CDR3 length: 17 amino acids. CDR1 and CDR2 from the germline V gene are SGHAT and FQNNGV.

The chain's CDR3 is CASSTDHRVEAFF. The CDR3, as DNA: TGTGCCAGTAGTACCGACCACAGGGTTGAAGCTTTCTTT. The gene calls are TRBV19 and TRBJ1-1; D perhaps matches TRBD1 (6 bases). The CDR3 length is 13 residues. CDR1 and CDR2 from the germline V gene are LNHDA and SQIVND (reference sequence). Trimming left V 4 bases short and J 7 bases short, with 13 bases between.

The chain employs TRBV4-2 and TRBJ2-7, with 7 bases aligning to TRBD1. The CDR3 totals 14 residues. V trimming: 2 bases; J trimming: 1 base; junction bases outside the gene matches: 2. The germline V gene has CDR1 LGHNA and CDR2 YNFKEQ. CDR3 sequence reads: CASSQNRGSYEQYF. The CDR3 DNA is TGTGCCAGCAGCCAAAACAGGGGTTCCTACGAGCAGTACTTC.

The chain is built from TRBV6-1 and TRBJ2-7, with D unclear. Germline V gene data show CDR1 as MNHNS and CDR2 as SASEGT. V was clipped by 8 bases and J by 0 bases, with 8 bases between them. The CDR3 runs 12 residues. The CDR3 DNA sequence: TGTGCCAGCGGCAGATTCTCCTACGAGCAGTACTTC. This codes for CASGRFSYEQYF.

The rearrangement uses TRBV27 and TRBJ2-7, with TRBD1 matching 8 bases. CDR3 length: 16 amino acids. Germline V gene data show CDR1 as MNHEY and CDR2 as SMNVEV (reference sequence). Trimming took 1 base from V and 5 from J; bases not matched to a gene: 10. CDR3 in amino acids: CASSLFQGAPRNEQYF. CDR3 nucleotides: TGTGCCAGCAGTTTATTCCAGGGGGCGCCTAGAAACGAGCAGTACTTC.

The rearrangement links TRBV6-1 to TRBJ1-5; the match to TRBD1 covers 7 bases. The CDR3 extends over 15 amino acids. With 6 bases clipped from V and 0 bases from J, the junction kept 5 bases outside the gene matches. Germline V gene data show CDR1 as MNHNS and CDR2 as SASEGT. In DNA form, the CDR3 reads TGTGCCAGCAGGAGAACAGGGGATAGCAATCAGCCCCAGCATTTT. It yields the protein CASRRTGDSNQPQHF.

V is TRBV28 and J is TRBJ2-6; D gene ambiguous. This CDR3 is 15 amino acids long. The V end was cut by 4 bases, the J end by 3 bases, with 10 bases between. Germline assignment: CDR1 MDHEN and CDR2 SYDVKM. The CDR3 loop reads CASSSSPGGANVLTF. The CDR3 DNA is TGTGCCAGCAGTTCCTCCCCAGGTGGGGCCAACGTCCTGACTTTC.

J is TRBJ2-2 and V is TRBV5-1; 9 bases are shared with TRBD1. The J segment lost 4 bases and the V segment lost 4 bases, leaving 5 bases of the junction unmatched. Germline CDR1 SGHRS, CDR2 YFSETQ. The CDR3 has 15 residues. Written as DNA, the CDR3 is TGCGCCAGCAGCGGGGGACAGGGATCCACCGGGGAGCTGTTTTTT. It specifies CASSGGQGSTGELFF.

The rearrangement uses TRBV19 and TRBJ2-1; TRBD1 matches at 10 bases. Germline V gives CDR1 LNHDA, CDR2 SQIVND (reference sequence). V dropped 6 bases and J dropped 9; count of bases not matched to a gene: 8. The CDR3 is 14 amino acids. CDR3 protein: CASRTGQGSVEQFF. Written as DNA, the CDR3 is TGTGCCAGTAGAACGGGACAGGGGAGTGTTGAGCAGTTCTTC.

The chain combines TRBV9 with TRBJ1-4; D is possibly TRBD1 (5 bases). Germline V gene lookup returns CDR1 SGDLS and CDR2 YYNGEE. This CDR3 is 18 amino acids long. V was trimmed by 3 bases and J by 7 bases, leaving 25 bases between them. This CDR3 reads CASSASPAGGTTLEKLFF. In nucleotides, the CDR3 is TGTGCCAGCAGCGCCTCCCCCGCCGGGGGGACGACCCTTGAAAAACTGTTTTTT.

As regards this clone: A read error may account for a junction end that differs from germline. This chain uses TRBV7-9 with TRBJ2-5; 9 nucleotides line up with TRBD2. Germline V gene data show CDR1 as SEHNR and CDR2 as FQNEAQ (reference sequence). This CDR3 region has 14 residues. The CDR3 is CSSSPGTSMETQYF. In DNA form, the CDR3 reads TGTTCCAGCAGCCCCGGGACTAGCATGGAGACCCAGTACTTC. Drawing the rest from reference TRBV7-9 and TRBJ2-5, the complete variable domain is DTGVSQNPRHKITKRGQNVTFRCDPISEHNRLYWYRQTLGQGPEFLTYFQNEAQLEKSRLLSDRFSAERPKGSFSTLEIQRTEQGDSAMYLCSSSPGTSMETQYFGPGTRLLVL.

A few counts support this clone. The chain links TRBV4-1 to TRBJ2-7; 10 bases are a match to TRBD1. The germline CDR1 and CDR2 sequences are MGHRA and YSYEKL. The CDR3 runs to 15 residues. J lost 7 bases, V lost 4 bases, and 10 bases had no gene match. Here the CDR3 DNA reads TGCGCCAGCAGCCCGCGGACAGGGGGTCAGGGGGAGCAGTACTTC. Residues: CASSPRTGGQGEQYF.